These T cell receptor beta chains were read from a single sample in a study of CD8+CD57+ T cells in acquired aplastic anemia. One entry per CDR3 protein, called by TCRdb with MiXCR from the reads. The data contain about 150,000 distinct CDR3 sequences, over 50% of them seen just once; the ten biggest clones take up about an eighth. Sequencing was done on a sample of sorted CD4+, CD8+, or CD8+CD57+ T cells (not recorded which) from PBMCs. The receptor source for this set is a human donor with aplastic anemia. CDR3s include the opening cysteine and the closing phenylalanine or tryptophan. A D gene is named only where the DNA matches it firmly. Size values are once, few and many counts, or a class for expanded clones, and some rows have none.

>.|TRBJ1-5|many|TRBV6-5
CASTLGEGPNQPQHF
TGTGCCAGCACTTTAGGGGAGGGTCCCAATCAGCCCCAGCATTTT
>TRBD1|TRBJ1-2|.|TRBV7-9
CASSLEGTGVGYTF
TGTGCCAGCAGCTTAGAAGGGACAGGGGTCGGCTACACCTTC
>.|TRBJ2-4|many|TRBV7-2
CASSDARSGLAKNIQYF
TGTGCCAGCAGCGATGCCCGGTCGGGATTAGCCAAAAACATTCAGTACTTC
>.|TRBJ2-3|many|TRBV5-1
CASSLVSPSTDTQYF
TGCGCCAGCAGCTTGGTCTCACCTAGCACAGATACGCAGTATTTT
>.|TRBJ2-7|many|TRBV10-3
CAISEPATTLKEQYF
TGTGCCATCAGTGAGCCGGCCACTACCCTCAAGGAGCAGTACTTC
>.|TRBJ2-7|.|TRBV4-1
CASSPQGNYEQYF
TGCGCCAGCAGCCCACAGGGAAACTACGAGCAGTACTTC
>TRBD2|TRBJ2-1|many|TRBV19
CASSSTSGGADEQFF
TGTGCCAGTAGTTCCACTAGCGGGGGGGCGGATGAGCAGTTCTTC
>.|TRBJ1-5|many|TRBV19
CASTNPFGMYSNQPQHF
TGTGCCAGTACCAATCCCTTCGGGATGTATAGCAATCAGCCCCAGCATTTT
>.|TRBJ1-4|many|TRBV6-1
CASSPRQFNEKLFF
TGTGCCAGCAGTCCGCGACAGTTTAATGAAAAACTGTTTTTT
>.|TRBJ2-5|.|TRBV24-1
CATSDPRGGETQYF
TGTGCCACCAGTGACCCCAGGGGGGGAGAGACCCAGTACTTC
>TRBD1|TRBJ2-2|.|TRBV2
CASRTGVGTGELFF
TGTGCCAGCAGGACAGGGGTGGGGACCGGGGAGCTGTTTTTT